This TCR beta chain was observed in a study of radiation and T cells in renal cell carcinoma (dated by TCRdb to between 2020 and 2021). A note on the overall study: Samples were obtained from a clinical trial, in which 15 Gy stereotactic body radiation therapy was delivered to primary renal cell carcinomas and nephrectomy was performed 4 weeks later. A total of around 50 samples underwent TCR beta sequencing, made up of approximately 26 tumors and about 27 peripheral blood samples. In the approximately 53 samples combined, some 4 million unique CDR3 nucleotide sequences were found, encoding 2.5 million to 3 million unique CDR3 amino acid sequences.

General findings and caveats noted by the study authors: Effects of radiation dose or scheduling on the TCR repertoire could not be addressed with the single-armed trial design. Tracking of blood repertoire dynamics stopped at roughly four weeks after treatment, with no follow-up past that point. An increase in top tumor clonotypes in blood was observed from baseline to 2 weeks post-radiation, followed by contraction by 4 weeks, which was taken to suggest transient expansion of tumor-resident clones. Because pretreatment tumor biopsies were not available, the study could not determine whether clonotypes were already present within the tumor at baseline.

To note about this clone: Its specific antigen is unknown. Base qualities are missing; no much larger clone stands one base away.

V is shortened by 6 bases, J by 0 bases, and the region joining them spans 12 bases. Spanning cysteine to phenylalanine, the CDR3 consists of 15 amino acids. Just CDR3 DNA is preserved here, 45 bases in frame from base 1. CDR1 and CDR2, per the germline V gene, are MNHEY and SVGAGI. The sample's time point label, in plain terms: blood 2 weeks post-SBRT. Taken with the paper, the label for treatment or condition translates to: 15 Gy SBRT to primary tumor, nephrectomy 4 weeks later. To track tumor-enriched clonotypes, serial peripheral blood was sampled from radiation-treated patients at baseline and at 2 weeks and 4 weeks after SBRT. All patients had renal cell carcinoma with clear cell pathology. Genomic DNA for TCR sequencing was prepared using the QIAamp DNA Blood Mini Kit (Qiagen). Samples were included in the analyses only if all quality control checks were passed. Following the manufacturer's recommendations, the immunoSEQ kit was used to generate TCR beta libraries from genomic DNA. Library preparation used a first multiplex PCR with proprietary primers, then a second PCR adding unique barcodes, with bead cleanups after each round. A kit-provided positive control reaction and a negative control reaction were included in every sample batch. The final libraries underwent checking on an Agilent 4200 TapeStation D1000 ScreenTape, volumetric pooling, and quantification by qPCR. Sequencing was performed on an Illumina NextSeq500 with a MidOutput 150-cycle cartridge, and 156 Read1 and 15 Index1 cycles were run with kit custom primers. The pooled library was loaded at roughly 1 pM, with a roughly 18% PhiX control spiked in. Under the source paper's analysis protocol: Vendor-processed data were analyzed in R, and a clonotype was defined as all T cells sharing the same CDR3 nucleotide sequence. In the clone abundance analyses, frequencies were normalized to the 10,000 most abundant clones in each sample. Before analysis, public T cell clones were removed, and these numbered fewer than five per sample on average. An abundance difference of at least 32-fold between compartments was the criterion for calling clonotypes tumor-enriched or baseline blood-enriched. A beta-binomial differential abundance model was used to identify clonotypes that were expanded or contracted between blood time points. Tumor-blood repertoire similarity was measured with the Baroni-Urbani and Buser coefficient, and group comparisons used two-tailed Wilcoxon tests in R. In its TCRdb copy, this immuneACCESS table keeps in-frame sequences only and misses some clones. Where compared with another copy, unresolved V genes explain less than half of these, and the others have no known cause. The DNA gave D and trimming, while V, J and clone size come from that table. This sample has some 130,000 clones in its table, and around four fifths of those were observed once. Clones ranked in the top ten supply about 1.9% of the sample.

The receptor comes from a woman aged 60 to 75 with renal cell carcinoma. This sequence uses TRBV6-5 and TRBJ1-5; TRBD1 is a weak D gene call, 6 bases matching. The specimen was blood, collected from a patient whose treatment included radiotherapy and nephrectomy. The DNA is TGTGCCAGCAGGGCCGGGACAAATAGCAATCAGCCCCAGCATTTT. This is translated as CASRAGTNSNQPQHF.